The 26 T cell receptor beta chains listed next were all sequenced from one sample in a study of cytomegalovirus exposure and HLA in healthy donors. PCR primers comprised 60 Vbeta and 13 Jbeta primers. The repertoire was sequenced with immunoSEQ multiplex PCR; TCRdb's copy has only in-frame clones and lacks some. The data contain over 200,000 clones, 82% of them singletons. The specimen was PBMCs. The receptors here all came from a woman aged 40-49 years in good health and CMV-seropositive.

This chain joins TRBV7-8 and TRBJ1-5; D is unclear. This CDR3 contains 14 residues. Trimming removed 5 bases from V and 0 bases from J, with 8 bases in between. Germline CDR1 and CDR2: SGHVS and FQNEAQ. The CDR3 reads CASSLDYSNQPQHF. The CDR3 DNA is TGTGCCAGCAGCCTTGACTATAGCAATCAGCCCCAGCATTTT.

This rearrangement joins TRBV10-1 to TRBJ2-7; 7 bases are shared with TRBD1. CDR1 WNHNN and CDR2 SYGVQD come from the germline V gene (reference sequence). The CDR3 is 13 residues long. With V trimmed by 7 bases and J by 4 bases, 7 bases remained unmatched. This CDR3 is CASIVRGRYEQYF. The CDR3 DNA reads as TGCGCCAGCATAGTGAGGGGGCGGTACGAGCAGTACTTC.

V usage is TRBV5-6 and J usage is TRBJ1-1; 7 bases are shared with TRBD1. Losses at the gene ends were 3 bases for V and 0 bases for J; bases not matched to a gene: 5. The CDR3 is 15 amino acids. Per germline, CDR1 SGHDT and CDR2 YYEEEE. The CDR3 DNA is TGTGCCAGCAGCTCCAGGGGGAGGATGAACACTGAAGCTTTCTTT. Translation: CASSSRGRMNTEAFF.

The chain joins TRBV15 to TRBJ2-7; 8 nucleotides match TRBD1. The CDR3 has 13 residues. CDR1 and CDR2 (germline): LNHNV, YYDKDF (reference sequence). Trimming removed 0 bases from V and 11 bases from J; junction bases left unmatched: 6. The CDR3 bases are TGTGCCACCAGCAGAGATCTACAGGGACAGGAGTACTTC. It encodes CATSRDLQGQEYF.

There are a few counts of this clone. In nucleotides, the CDR3 is TGTGCCAGCAGCCGGACAGGTTCCGACAATCAGCCCCAGCATTTT. It yields the protein CASSRTGSDNQPQHF. The V and J genes are TRBV5-8 and TRBJ1-5; 7 nucleotides agree with TRBD1. The germline gives CDR1 SGHTS, CDR2 YDEGEE. The CDR3 is 15 residues long. The V segment lost 4 bases and the J segment 3 bases; nucleotides outside the gene matches: 7. Full variable domain (missing parts from reference TRBV5-8 and TRBJ1-5): EAGVTQSPTHLIKTRGQQATLRCSPISGHTSVYWYQQALGLGLQFLLWYDEGEERNRGNFPPRFSGRQFPNYSSELNVNALELEDSALYLCASSRTGSDNQPQHFGDGTRLSIL.

The J gene is TRBJ1-4, the V gene TRBV4-2, with 9 bases identical to TRBD1. The germline gives CDR1 LGHNA, CDR2 YNFKEQ. This CDR3 comprises 15 residues. Trimming removed 1 base from V and 7 bases from J; junction bases left unmatched: 4. The CDR3 sequence: CASSQVETGGEKLFF. As DNA, the CDR3 is TGTGCCAGCAGCCAAGTTGAGACAGGGGGTGAAAAACTGTTTTTT.

V usage is TRBV5-1 and J usage is TRBJ2-7; TRBD1 agrees at 7 bases. The CDR3 covers 14 residues. Trimming removed 3 bases from V and 6 bases from J; junction bases left unmatched: 9. CDR1 SGHRS and CDR2 YFSETQ come from the germline V gene. The CDR3 DNA reads as TGCGCCAGCAGCTACGGGACAGACCTCTCCGAGCAGTACTTC. Translated: CASSYGTDLSEQYF.

This clone was observed a few times. The chain couples TRBV7-2 to TRBJ2-1, with TRBD2 matching over 8 bases. Unmatched junction bases numbered 15, after V lost 5 bases and J lost 9 bases. CDR1 is SGHTA and CDR2 is FQGNSA in the germline V gene. CDR3 length: 16 amino acids. For the CDR3, the DNA is TGTGCCAGCAGCCCGGCCGGGACTAGGGGTCGGGGTGAGCAGTTCTTC. It is translated as CASSPAGTRGRGEQFF.

V and J are TRBV6-5 and TRBJ1-2; TRBD1 aligns across 8 bases. CDR1 is MNHEY and CDR2 is SVGAGI in the germline V gene. V gave up 6 bases and J gave up 7 bases; unmatched junction bases: 4. The length of the CDR3 is 12 residues. The CDR3 sequence: CASRDRGGGYTF. CDR3 bases: TGTGCCAGCAGAGACAGGGGAGGTGGCTACACCTTC.

This clone was picked up one time. The chain employs TRBV10-2 and TRBJ2-7; D is perhaps TRBD1 (5 bases). CDR1 and CDR2 from the germline V gene are WSHSY and SAAADI. With 3 bases removed from V and 3 bases from J, the gap between germline ends came to 12 bases. The CDR3 consists of 14 residues. The CDR3 is CASSDFEQDYEQYF. The CDR3 DNA reads as TGCGCCAGCAGTGATTTCGAACAGGACTACGAGCAGTACTTC.

This chain uses TRBV25-1 with TRBJ1-1; D is possibly TRBD1 (6 bases). The CDR3 consists of 16 residues. Trimming removed 1 base from V and 1 base from J, with 13 bases in between. Germline V gene lookup returns CDR1 MGHDK and CDR2 SYGVNS. The CDR3 spells CASSEFGGGGNTEAFF. The CDR3 nucleotides read TGTGCCAGCAGTGAATTCGGGGGAGGGGGGAACACTGAAGCTTTCTTT.

Notes on this clone: Mismatch with germline at one junction end may stem from a read error. V gene TRBV7-9 combines with J gene TRBJ2-7; TRBD1 aligns across 7 bases. From germline, CDR1 is SEHNR and CDR2 FQNEAQ (reference sequence). The CDR3 length is 14 residues. This CDR3 reads CSSSLDRDSYEQYF. The CDR3 DNA is TGTTCCAGCAGCTTAGACAGGGATTCCTACGAGCAGTACTTC.

This clone was counted between two and nine times. CDR3 loop: CASSPRSAITDTQYF. The CDR3, as DNA: TGTGCCAGCAGCCCCCGGAGCGCTATCACAGATACGCAGTATTTT. The genes are TRBV11-2 and TRBJ2-3; D gene ambiguous. This CDR3 has 15 amino acids. CDR1 and CDR2 (germline): SGHAT, FQNNGV. The V end was cut by 5 bases, the J end by 2 bases, with 14 bases between.

The V gene is TRBV10-3, the J gene TRBJ1-4; possibly TRBD1 for D (5 bases). V was trimmed by 10 bases and J by 7 bases, leaving 10 bases between them. The germline V gene encodes CDR1 ENHRY and CDR2 SYGVKD. The CDR3 totals 11 residues. CDR3 in amino acids: CATLGGEKLFF. Written as DNA, the CDR3 is TGTGCCACCCTGGGGGGTGAAAAACTGTTTTTT.

V and J are TRBV19 and TRBJ1-5; D ambiguous. The CDR3 contains 13 residues. CDR1 LNHDA and CDR2 SQIVND come from the germline V gene (reference sequence). Trimming took off 4 bases at V and 3 bases at J, with 7 bases between the two ends. DNA of the CDR3: TGTGCCAGTAGTACCGTTCTCAATCAGCCCCAGCATTTT. It specifies CASSTVLNQPQHF.

The V gene is TRBV5-1, the J gene TRBJ2-5, with TRBD1 identical over 10 bases. Germline V gives CDR1 SGHRS, CDR2 YFSETQ. J lost 0 bases, V lost 0 bases, and 2 bases had no gene match. The CDR3 consists of 16 residues. The CDR3 reads CASSLGDRGYQETQYF. In DNA form, the CDR3 reads TGCGCCAGCAGCTTGGGGGACAGGGGATACCAAGAGACCCAGTACTTC.

V and J are TRBV28 and TRBJ2-7, with D perhaps TRBD2 (7 bases). The germline V and J ends were trimmed by 8 bases and 4 bases, with 12 bases remaining between them. Germline V lookup: CDR1 MDHEN, CDR2 SYDVKM. This CDR3 is 12 amino acids long. CDR3 nucleotide sequence: TGTGCCAGCGGCGGGGGCCGATACGAGCAGTACTTC. The encoded protein is CASGGGRYEQYF.

The rearrangement joins TRBV15 to TRBJ2-7; TRBD1 matches 8 bases. CDR3 length: 13 residues. The ends lost 8 bases at V and 5 bases at J; junction bases unmatched: 8. CDR1 and CDR2 (germline): LNHNV, YYDKDF (reference sequence). Written as DNA, the CDR3 is TGTGCCACCCGAGACAGGGGTAAAGACGAGCAGTACTTC. Translated, it gives CATRDRGKDEQYF.

This clone was seen more than once but under ten times. The chain combines TRBV2 with TRBJ1-3, with 9 nucleotides matching TRBD1. V lost 4 bases to trimming and J lost 3 bases; unmatched junction nucleotides: 1. Germline V lookup: CDR1 SNHLY, CDR2 FYNNEI. This CDR3 spans 14 amino acids. The CDR3 coding sequence is TGTGCCAGCAGTGGACAGGGGGATGGAAACACCATATATTTT. This sequence encodes CASSGQGDGNTIYF.

This chain connects TRBV4-1 to TRBJ1-5; tentatively, D is TRBD1 (6 bases). Germline CDR1 is MGHRA and CDR2 is YSYEKL. Trimming stripped 0 bases from V and 7 bases from J, with 16 bases between. This CDR3 comprises 16 residues. In nucleotides, the CDR3 is TGCGCCAGCAGCCAAGATTCCGGGGCAGGGGTCCAGCCCCAGCATTTT. Residues: CASSQDSGAGVQPQHF.

This chain uses TRBV18 with TRBJ1-5, with D perhaps matching TRBD1 (6 bases). CDR1 is KGHSH and CDR2 is LQKENI in the germline V gene. Trimming removed 3 bases at V and 0 bases at J, with 12 bases between. This CDR3 spans 16 amino acids. In DNA form, the CDR3 reads TGTGCCAGCTCACCGAACCGACAGGATAGCAATCAGCCCCAGCATTTT. This sequence encodes CASSPNRQDSNQPQHF. Filled out from reference TRBV18 and TRBJ1-5, the complete variable domain reads NAGVMQNPRHLVRRRGQEARLRCSPMKGHSHVYWYRQLPEEGLKFMVYLQKENIIDESGMPKERFSAEFPKEGPSILRIQQVVRGDSAAYFCASSPNRQDSNQPQHFGDGTRLSIL.

This clone was seen just once. The chain employs TRBV9 and TRBJ1-5; TRBD1 matches 9 bases. The germline V gene has CDR1 SGDLS and CDR2 YYNGEE. This CDR3 is 14 amino acids long. CDR3 in amino acids: CGPGQGKSDQPQHF. CDR3 in DNA: TGTGGACCGGGACAGGGTAAATCGGATCAGCCCCAGCATTTT. Drawing the rest from reference TRBV9 and TRBJ1-5, the complete variable domain is DSGVTQTPKHLITATGQRVTLRCSPRSGDLSVYWYQQSLDQGLQFLIQYYNGEERAKGNILERFSAQQFPDLHSELNLSSLELGDSALYFCGPGQGKSDQPQHFGDGTRLSIL.

The chain carries TRBV10-1 and TRBJ2-3, with 8 bases fitting TRBD2. Germline V lookup: CDR1 WNHNN, CDR2 SYGVQD (reference sequence). V trimming: 3 bases; J trimming: 6 bases; junction bases outside the gene matches: 8. CDR3 length equals 15 residues. CDR3 sequence (DNA): TGCGCCAGCAGTGAAGGGGGAGCGGGGGCTGATACGCAGTATTTT. It specifies CASSEGGAGADTQYF.

The rearrangement links TRBV10-3 to TRBJ2-3; TRBD2 matches 10 bases. The junction had 12 bases not matched to a gene; V was cut back by 6 bases and J by 0 bases. CDR1 is ENHRY and CDR2 is SYGVKD in the germline V gene. The CDR3 is 18 amino acids. CDR3 DNA: TGTGCCATCAGAGAAGGCGCTAGCGGGGGCTCTAGCACAGATACGCAGTATTTT. This encodes CAIREGASGGSSTDTQYF.

This chain uses TRBV5-5 with TRBJ2-3; 10 bases map to TRBD2. Per the germline V gene, CDR1 is SGHKS and CDR2 is YYEKEE (reference sequence). With V trimmed by 1 base and J by 5 bases, 7 bases remained unmatched. The CDR3 is made up of 16 amino acids. As DNA, the CDR3 is TGTGCCAGCAGCTTGTCTGGGACTAGCGTTGTAGATACGCAGTATTTT. Residues: CASSLSGTSVVDTQYF.

This clone was found a few times. The chain combines TRBV4-3 with TRBJ2-1; 7 bases map to TRBD2. Germline V gene lookup returns CDR1 LGHNA and CDR2 YSLEER. The V gene end was trimmed by 4 bases and the J gene end by 9 bases; junction bases not matched to a gene: 15. There are 16 residues in the CDR3. CDR3 nucleotides: TGCGCCAGCAGCCGAAGCCAGGCGGGGGATCGGATTGAGCAGTTCTTC. This codes for CASSRSQAGDRIEQFF.